This T cell receptor beta chain was sequenced during a study of T cells in localized non-small cell lung cancer. In regard to this clone: Antigen unknown.

Findings of the study overall: Patients showing higher blood T cell density tended to see longer overall survival. Clonality of T cells reached its maximum in uninvolved adjacent lung, surpassing tumor.

Trimming pared 7 bases from V and 0 bases from J, leaving 10 bases between. This CDR3 comprises 13 residues. Germline lookup yields CDR1 SEHNR and CDR2 FQNEAQ (reference sequence). Data came from immunoSEQ multiplex PCR; TCRdb stores just in-frame clones and leaves some out. Of 15,000 to 19,000 clones detected, more than 70% appear once; the ten largest clones hold approximately 25%. The sample in question was peripheral blood mononuclear cells, obtained before any cancer treatment. The gene calls are TRBV7-9 and TRBJ2-7, with D hard to call. The TCR sequence derives from a male donor aged 60 or over with stage II lung adenocarcinoma. The CDR3 DNA is TGTGCCAGCATCCCGCCTTACTCCTACGAGCAGTACTTC. Translated, it gives CASIPPYSYEQYF.